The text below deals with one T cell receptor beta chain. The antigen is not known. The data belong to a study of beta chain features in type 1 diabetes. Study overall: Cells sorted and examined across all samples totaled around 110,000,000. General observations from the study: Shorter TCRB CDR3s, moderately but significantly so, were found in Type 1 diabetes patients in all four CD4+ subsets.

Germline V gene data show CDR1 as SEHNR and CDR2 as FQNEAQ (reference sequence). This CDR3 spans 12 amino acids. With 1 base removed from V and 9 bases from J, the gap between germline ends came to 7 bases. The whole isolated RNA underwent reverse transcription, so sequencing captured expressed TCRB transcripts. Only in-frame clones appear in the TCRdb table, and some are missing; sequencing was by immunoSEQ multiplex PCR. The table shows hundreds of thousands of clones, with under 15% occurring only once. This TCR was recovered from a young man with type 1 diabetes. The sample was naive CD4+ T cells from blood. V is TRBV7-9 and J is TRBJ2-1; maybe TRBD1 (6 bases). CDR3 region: CASSLGTAEQFF. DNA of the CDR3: TGTGCCAGCAGCTTAGGGACAGCTGAGCAGTTCTTC.